The 18 T cell receptor beta chains below come from one sample, sequenced in a study of tumor-infiltrating lymphocytes in oesophageal squamous cell carcinoma. TCRdb passed the PCR reads through MiXCR, listing each CDR3 protein once. Found here are 15,000 to 25,000 distinct CDR3 sequences, approximately 40% of them singletons; the top ten hold approximately 20%. Sequences were obtained from esophageal tumor tissue. These receptors came from a male donor with esophageal squamous cell carcinoma.

The chain has TRBV11-2 and TRBJ2-5; no definite D call. The closer fit of TRBJ2-7 to the DNA end suggests the J call may be wrong. The CDR3 runs 12 residues. Germline V gene lookup returns CDR1 SGHAT and CDR2 FQNNGV. The CDR3 region is CASSLGRYEQYF. As DNA, the CDR3 is TGTGCCAGCAGCTTAGGGAGATACGAGCAGTACTTC.

For the CDR3, the DNA is TGTGCCAGCAGCTTAGGTCTAGCGGGCCCCTACAATGAGCAGTTCTTC. Its translation is CASSLGLAGPYNEQFF. This rearrangement joins TRBV7-2 to TRBJ2-6; 8 bases fit TRBD2. The J call is in doubt because the DNA end fits TRBJ2-1 better. The CDR3 has 16 residues. Per the germline V gene, CDR1 is SGHTA and CDR2 is FQGNSA.

This clonotype appeared a few times. The chain uses TRBV5-1 and TRBJ2-7; 14 nucleotides agree with TRBD2. The germline V gene encodes CDR1 SGHRS and CDR2 YFSETQ. CDR3 length: 20 residues. The J segment lost 0 bases and the V segment lost 2 bases, leaving 13 bases of the junction unmatched. CDR3 DNA: TGCGCCAGCAGCTTTACCTTGGGACTAGCGGGGGCCTTAAGCTCCTACGAGCAGTACTTC. Its protein product is CASSFTLGLAGALSSYEQYF.

The chain is built from TRBV7-2 and TRBJ2-7; 14 bases match TRBD2. The J call may be faulty, since TRBJ2-1 better matches the DNA end. The germline V gene encodes CDR1 SGHTA and CDR2 FQGNSA. This CDR3 comprises 16 residues. The CDR3 is CASSTRTSGRYNEQFF. The CDR3 region has the DNA TGTGCCAGCAGCACTCGGACTAGCGGGAGGTACAATGAGCAGTTCTTC.

This clonotype was counted many times. The genes are TRBV6-1 and TRBJ2-2, with D possibly TRBD1 on 5 matching bases. This CDR3 has 17 amino acids. V lost 3 bases, J lost 4 bases, and 18 bases lay in between. Germline lookup yields CDR1 MNHNS and CDR2 SASEGT. In DNA, the CDR3 is TGTGCCAGCAGTGATATTTTTTTTAGGGGTATCACCGGGGAGCTGTTTTTT. It yields the protein CASSDIFFRGITGELFF.

This clonotype was observed a handful of times. V is TRBV7-3 and J is TRBJ2-1; 13 positions agree with TRBD2. Germline V CDR1 and CDR2: SGHTA, FQGTGA. The trim removed 4 bases at V and 15 bases at J, leaving 12 bases unmatched. The CDR3 is 15 amino acids. The CDR3 reads CASSSTTGLAGVMFF. For the CDR3, the DNA is TGTGCCAGCAGCTCGACCACCGGACTAGCGGGAGTGATGTTCTTC. The entire variable domain, with the rest obtained from reference TRBV7-3 and TRBJ2-1, is as follows: GAGVSQTPSNKVTEKGKYVELRCDPISGHTALYWYRQSLGQGPEFLIYFQGTGAADDSGLPNDRFFAVRPEGSVSTLKIQRTERGDSAVYLCASSSTTGLAGVMFFGPGTRLTVL.

This clonotype appeared many times. A much larger clone is a single base away; this may be a read error. The chain employs TRBV6-6 and TRBJ2-1, with D perhaps matching TRBD1 (5 bases). Germline lookup yields CDR1 MNHNY and CDR2 SVGAGI (reference sequence). The V end lost 2 bases, the J end lost 10 bases, and 6 bases lay between the germline ends. This CDR3 contains 11 residues. The CDR3 DNA reads TGTGCCAGCAGTTACAGGGGCGAGCAGTTCTTC. It encodes CASSYRGEQFF.

This clonotype was counted between two and nine times. The CDR3 does not close with the conserved phenylalanine or tryptophan, likely indicating a read error. Because the CDR3's place on the DNA is in doubt, the DNA is left out and the CDR3 is given as listed by TCRdb. This chain joins TRBV7-8 and TRBJ1-1. The CDR3 comprises 14 residues, both ends counted. Germline CDR1 reads SGHVS; CDR2 reads FQNEAQ. This chain's CDR3 is CASSLVGETQYFGQ.

By frequency in the sample, this clonotype is large (0.1 to 1%). CDR3 sequence reads: CASSFGGGTEAFF. As DNA, the CDR3 is TGTGCCAGCAGCTTTGGGGGGGGGACTGAAGCTTTCTTT. This chain uses TRBV7-3 with TRBJ1-1, with a possible D match to TRBD1 (5 bases). Per the germline V gene, CDR1 is SGHTA and CDR2 is FQGTGA. V was trimmed by 3 bases and J by 5 bases, leaving 10 bases between them. The CDR3 is 13 residues long.

As regards this clonotype: Because it lacks the conserved phenylalanine or tryptophan at the end, this CDR3 is likely a read error. No DNA is shown, since the ends of the CDR3 on it are uncertain; the CDR3 is the one TCRdb lists. This chain uses TRBV7-3 with TRBJ1-1; TRBD1, the D gene given by the table, was not confirmed from the DNA. The CDR3 is 17 residues long, ends included. The germline V gene has CDR1 SGHTA and CDR2 FQGTGA. The CDR3 here is CASSLRAGLSTSSTSAP.

This clonotype is classed as medium-sized. A much bigger clone sits one base away, suggesting this may be a read error. This chain uses TRBV28 with TRBJ2-1; D call uncertain. The end of the DNA fits TRBJ2-7 better, so the J call may be wrong. Germline CDR1 reads MDHEN; CDR2 reads SYDVKM. The CDR3 sequence is 15 residues long. DNA for the CDR3: TGTGCCAGCAGCCCCTGGTCAAACTCCTACAATGAGCAGTACTTC. Encoded protein: CASSPWSNSYNEQYF.

This clonotype was picked up many times. The chain couples TRBV6-6 to TRBJ1-3, with unresolved D. Germline V gene data show CDR1 as MNHNY and CDR2 as SVGAGI (reference sequence). This CDR3 region has 14 residues. V lost 0 bases to trimming and J lost 0 bases, with 3 bases between them. Written as DNA, the CDR3 is TGTGCCAGCAGTTACTCGGCCTCTGGAAACACCATATATTTT. This codes for CASSYSASGNTIYF.

By sample fraction, this clonotype is medium-sized. The chain joins TRBV6-6 to TRBJ2-1, with unresolved D. Trimming stripped 0 bases from V and 5 bases from J, with 11 bases between. The germline gives CDR1 MNHNY, CDR2 SVGAGI (reference sequence). CDR3 size: 15 residues. As DNA, the CDR3 is TGTGCCAGCAGTTACTCGAGCAGGAGAGACAATGAGCAGTTCTTC. It yields the protein CASSYSSRRDNEQFF.

This clonotype came up many times. CDR3 in amino acids: CASSEVMLAEIYEQYF. As DNA, the CDR3 is TGTGCCAGCAGTGAAGTTATGCTAGCGGAAATATACGAGCAGTACTTC. This rearrangement joins TRBV2 to TRBJ2-7; TRBD2 matches at 7 bases. Per the germline V gene, CDR1 is SNHLY and CDR2 is FYNNEI. The junction had 10 bases not matched to a gene; V was cut back by 1 base and J by 4 bases. This CDR3 is 16 amino acids long.

This clonotype was counted ten times or more. Here the CDR3 omits its conserved ending phenylalanine or tryptophan, so a read error is the likely source. The DNA is omitted, as the CDR3 cannot be located on it reliably, and the CDR3 follows TCRdb's listing. This chain joins TRBV7-2 and TRBJ2-7; the table assigns TRBD2, which was not confirmed against the DNA. Germline V lookup: CDR1 SGHTA, CDR2 FQGNSA. The CDR3 numbers 16 amino acids, ends counted. Here the CDR3 reads CASSLVRANYGYTFGS.

This clonotype was detected many times. The chain is built from TRBV20-1 and TRBJ2-5; 13 nucleotides line up with TRBD2. The CDR3 has 16 amino acids. J lost 3 bases, V lost 6 bases, and 10 bases had no gene match. Germline lookup yields CDR1 DFQATT and CDR2 SNEGSKA (reference sequence). CDR3 nucleotide sequence: TGCAGTGCCGCAAGGACTAGCGGGGGAAATAAAGAGACCCAGTACTTC. Its translation: CSAARTSGGNKETQYF.

In this sample, this clonotype turned up a few times. The CDR3 DNA sequence: TGTGCCAGCAGCCGCGACAGGATAAATGAAAAACTGTTTTTT. Translation: CASSRDRINEKLFF. The chain carries TRBV7-2 and TRBJ1-4; D is perhaps TRBD1 (6 bases). This CDR3 is 14 amino acids long. V dropped 5 bases and J dropped 5 bases, with 12 bases sitting between them. Germline values: CDR1 SGHTA, CDR2 FQGNSA.

Only a few counts were recorded for this clonotype. With a much larger clone just one base away, this may be a read error. The V and J genes are TRBV5-4 and TRBJ2-1, with D possibly TRBD2 on 6 matching bases. The CDR3 is made up of 13 amino acids. The germline V and J ends were trimmed by 5 bases and 13 bases, with 19 bases remaining between them. Per the germline V gene, CDR1 is SGHNT and CDR2 is YYREEE (reference sequence). CDR3 in amino acids: CASSRDFQETQFF. CDR3 nucleotide sequence: TGTGCCAGCAGTCGGGACTTCCAAGAGACCCAGTTCTTC.